One and the same sample provided the 19 T cell receptor beta chains below, sequenced in a study of identifying expanded T cells in peripheral blood. Some clones are missing from TCRdb's copy, which holds only in-frame ones; the method was immunoSEQ multiplex PCR. The sample consists of 75,000 to 95,000 clones, 89% of them appearing once. The sequenced sample was blood. These receptors were obtained from a person aged 18-70 years in good health.

This chain links TRBV7-2 with TRBJ2-3, with 11 bases lining up with TRBD2. CDR3 length equals 16 residues. With V trimmed by 1 base and J by 4 bases, 4 bases remained unmatched. Germline V gene sequence: CDR1 SGHTA, CDR2 FQGNSA. CDR3 region: CASSLVGTSGADTQYF. The CDR3 coding sequence is TGTGCCAGCAGCTTAGTTGGGACTAGCGGCGCAGATACGCAGTATTTT.

V is TRBV2 and J is TRBJ1-1; no clear D gene. V lost 2 bases to trimming and J lost 1 base, with 8 bases between them. The CDR3 length is 14 residues. Germline values: CDR1 SNHLY, CDR2 FYNNEI. The CDR3 loop reads CASSELERNTEAFF. The CDR3 region has the DNA TGTGCCAGCAGTGAATTGGAGCGGAACACTGAAGCTTTCTTT.

V usage is TRBV7-2 and J usage is TRBJ2-3; 7 nucleotides agree with TRBD1. The CDR3 contains 13 residues. V lost 1 base, J lost 11 bases, and 6 bases stayed unmatched. CDR1 SGHTA and CDR2 FQGNSA come from the germline V gene. CDR3 sequence reads: CASSLVVDRVQYF. In nucleotides, the CDR3 is TGTGCCAGCAGCTTAGTAGTCGACAGGGTGCAGTATTTT.

This rearrangement joins TRBV6-1 to TRBJ2-2, with no clear D. The CDR3 has 14 residues. V lost 5 bases and J lost 2, with 9 bases in between. The germline V gene encodes CDR1 MNHNS and CDR2 SASEGT. The DNA of the CDR3 is TGTGCCAGCAGTCTTGGCAGTAACACCGGGGAGCTGTTTTTT. It yields the protein CASSLGSNTGELFF.

This clone occurred once. The chain carries TRBV10-3 and TRBJ2-7; TRBD1 matches 9 bases. V lost 3 bases, J lost 0 bases, and 6 bases stayed unmatched. CDR3 length: 16 residues. The germline gives CDR1 ENHRY, CDR2 SYGVKD. CDR3 nucleotide sequence: TGTGCCATCAGTGACCCAGGACAGGGGAGCTCCTACGAGCAGTACTTC. It encodes CAISDPGQGSSYEQYF.

The chain recombines TRBV25-1 with TRBJ2-5; 7 bases fit TRBD1. Germline assignment: CDR1 MGHDK and CDR2 SYGVNS. This CDR3 is built from 14 residues. J lost 5 bases, V lost 4 bases, and 7 bases had no gene match. The CDR3 DNA is TGTGCCAGCAGTGCCGTTGACAGGGAGGAGACCCAGTACTTC. It specifies CASSAVDREETQYF.

The rearrangement links TRBV4-1 to TRBJ2-2; no clear D. The CDR3 spans 16 residues. Trimming took 1 base from V and 1 from J, leaving 10 bases between them. Germline loops: CDR1 MGHRA, CDR2 YSYEKL. CDR3 region: CASSQASKGNTGELFF. The CDR3, as DNA: TGCGCCAGCAGCCAAGCAAGCAAGGGGAACACCGGGGAGCTGTTTTTT.

This chain connects TRBV5-6 to TRBJ1-3; D not resolved. CDR1 SGHDT and CDR2 YYEEEE come from the germline V gene. V was trimmed by 1 base and J by 1 base, leaving 12 bases between them. The CDR3 consists of 16 residues. CDR3 amino acids: CASSLRPAGSGNTIYF. In DNA, the CDR3 is TGTGCCAGCAGCTTGAGGCCAGCCGGATCTGGAAACACCATATATTTT.

The J gene is TRBJ2-1, the V gene TRBV5-1; 9 nucleotides align to TRBD2. The CDR3 consists of 16 residues. V was clipped by 1 base and J by 6 bases; unmatched bases: 8. CDR1 and CDR2 (germline): SGHRS, YFSETQ. The CDR3 coding sequence is TGCGCCAGCAGCTTGCGTAGCGGGAGTTTGGGCAATGAGCAGTTCTTC. It translates to CASSLRSGSLGNEQFF. Full variable domain (remainder filled in from reference TRBV5-1 and TRBJ2-1): KAGVTQTPRYLIKTRGQQVTLSCSPISGHRSVSWYQQTPGQGLQFLFEYFSETQRNKGNFPGRFSGRQFSNSRSEMNVSTLELGDSALYLCASSLRSGSLGNEQFFGPGTRLTVL.

The chain links TRBV13 to TRBJ2-1; 9 nucleotides line up with TRBD1. J lost 5 bases, V lost 8 bases, and 4 bases had no gene match. The CDR3 spans 13 residues. The germline V gene encodes CDR1 PRHDT and CDR2 FYEKMQ (reference sequence). CDR3 in amino acids: CASRDRADNEQFF. Written as DNA, the CDR3 is TGTGCCAGCCGGGACAGGGCCGACAATGAGCAGTTCTTC.

The chain's CDR3 is CASSPSTGLPSNYGYTF. CDR3 sequence (DNA): TGCGCCAGCAGCCCGTCGACAGGGCTGCCTTCTAACTATGGCTACACCTTC. The rearrangement uses TRBV4-3 and TRBJ1-2; TRBD1 agrees at 7 bases. CDR1 LGHNA and CDR2 YSLEER come from the germline V gene. Germline trimming cut 4 bases from V and 0 bases from J; bases unmatched to any gene: 11. The CDR3 is 17 amino acids.

DNA for the CDR3: TGTGCCAGCAGCTTCTCGACAGGGGAGGTCTACGAGCAGTACTTC. Translation: CASSFSTGEVYEQYF. This chain uses TRBV11-2 with TRBJ2-7; 8 nucleotides agree with TRBD1. The CDR3 covers 15 residues. Trimming removed 3 bases from V and 3 bases from J; junction bases left unmatched: 7. Germline V lookup: CDR1 SGHAT, CDR2 FQNNGV.

This chain links TRBV28 with TRBJ2-2; 7 bases are a match to TRBD2. V gave up 3 bases and J gave up 7 bases; unmatched junction bases: 8. The CDR3 has 15 amino acids. The V gene's germline CDR1 is MDHEN and CDR2 SYDVKM. As DNA, the CDR3 is TGTGCCAGCAGTTTTTATCTAGCGGACTACGGGGAGCTGTTTTTT. Translation gives CASSFYLADYGELFF.

This chain joins TRBV10-3 and TRBJ1-3; D perhaps matches TRBD1 (5 bases). Germline CDR1 reads ENHRY; CDR2 reads SYGVKD. The CDR3 spans 17 residues. V lost 2 bases and J lost 0, with 14 bases in between. CDR3: CAISEIGTGISGNTIYF. In DNA, the CDR3 is TGTGCCATCAGTGAGATTGGGACGGGAATCTCTGGAAACACCATATATTTT.

The chain couples TRBV2 to TRBJ1-1; D may be TRBD1 (5 bases). Germline-derived CDR1 and CDR2 are SNHLY and FYNNEI. The ends were cut back, 5 bases at V and 1 base at J, with 8 bases in the middle. The CDR3 has 13 residues. In nucleotides, the CDR3 is TGTGCCAGCAGTCGCGGACAGAACACTGAAGCTTTCTTT. It specifies CASSRGQNTEAFF. Filled out from reference TRBV2 and TRBJ1-1, the complete variable domain reads EPEVTQTPSHQVTQMGQEVILRCVPISNHLYFYWYRQILGQKVEFLVSFYNNEISEKSEIFDDQFSVERPDGSNFTLKIRSTKLEDSAMYFCASSRGQNTEAFFGQGTRLTVV.

V gene TRBV11-3 combines with J gene TRBJ2-7; the D gene is possibly TRBD1 (8 bases). Looked up from germline, CDR1 is SGHNT and CDR2 is YENEEA. The CDR3 length is 18 residues. Trimming pared 0 bases from V and 3 bases from J, leaving 21 bases between. The CDR3 loop is CASSLDPRTGRVYYEQYF. DNA of the CDR3: TGTGCCAGCAGCTTAGATCCCAGGACAGGGAGGGTTTACTACGAGCAGTACTTC.

V and J are TRBV6-6 and TRBJ1-2; TRBD1 is a possible D gene (5 bases). Germline lookup yields CDR1 MNHNY and CDR2 SVGAGI (reference sequence). V was clipped by 0 bases and J by 8 bases, with 13 bases between them. The CDR3 extends over 14 amino acids. DNA of the CDR3: TGTGCCAGCAGTTACTCGGGCAGGGCATGGGGCTACACCTTC. Its translation: CASSYSGRAWGYTF.

J is TRBJ2-1 and V is TRBV7-9; possibly TRBD1 for D (6 bases). V dropped 4 bases and J dropped 4 bases, with 8 bases sitting between them. This CDR3 contains 13 residues. CDR1 is SEHNR, CDR2 FQNEAQ, per germline (reference sequence). CDR3 DNA sequence: TGTGCCAGCAGCTCGCAGGGGTACAATGAGCAGTTCTTC. It is translated as CASSSQGYNEQFF.

The V call is TRBV7-2, the J call TRBJ1-2, with 12 nucleotides matching TRBD1. The germline CDR1 and CDR2 sequences are SGHTA and FQGNSA. The CDR3 runs 16 residues. V trimming: 3 bases; J trimming: 4 bases; junction bases outside the gene matches: 6. The DNA of the CDR3 is TGTGCCAGCAGCTTCGGGACAGGGGGCGCCGGCTATGGCTACACCTTC. It encodes CASSFGTGGAGYGYTF.